The clone carrying this TCR beta chain turned up a few times. Antigen specificity is unknown. Mismatch with germline at one junction end may stem from a read error. The V gene's germline CDR1 is MDHEN and CDR2 SYDVKM. There are 13 residues in the CDR3. The data derive from a study of T cells after yellow fever vaccination. Study context: In the case of low-cell-number fractions, SMART-Seq v4 Ultra Low Input was used for preparation. General study points: After the booster, approximately 96% of CD4 and about nine tenths of CD8 primary-response clones were re-detected.

Making TCR cDNA involved 5'RACE template switching, which added UMIs and a universal primer site. TCRdb recomputed calls from the 5' RACE reads with MiXCR, one row per CDR3 protein. The sample holds 620,000 or so distinct CDR3 sequences, roughly a sixth seen once. This receptor was taken from a man between 18 and 35 years old who received the YFV17D yellow fever vaccine. The chain combines TRBV28 with TRBJ2-3, with D uncertain. Source: PBMCs, taken roughly 5 days after the first yellow fever vaccination. The CDR3 loop is CASSLGGPPFSHF. CDR3 nucleotide sequence: TGTGCCAGCAGTTTAGGCGGACCCCCTTTTTCGCATTTT.